A selection of T cell receptor beta chains follows, all from one sample in a study of shared clonotypes between healthy human individuals. TCRdb's copy holds only in-frame clones and misses some; the assay was immunoSEQ multiplex PCR. Here the sample spans about 2.4 million clones, over 85% being singletons. Sequences were obtained from naive CD4+ T cells from PBMCs. The receptors come from a young man in good health. Some clones in this sample may be carry-over from other donors' samples. Each CDR3 is given with its conserved first and last residue. The order of the fields is clone size, D gene, V gene, J gene, CDR3 protein, CDR3 DNA. A D gene is named only where the DNA matches it firmly. Rows give clone size only sometimes, using once, few, many, or a class for an expanded clone.

once	NA	TRBV18	TRBJ2-1	CASSPNNEQFF	TGTGCCAGCTCACCTAACAATGAGCAGTTCTTC
NA	NA	TRBV14	TRBJ2-5	CASSQRSGRPPGETQYF	TGTGCCAGCAGCCAACGCTCAGGGCGACCCCCGGGGGAGACCCAGTACTTC
NA	NA	TRBV5-1	TRBJ2-5	CASSFTGFRETQYF	TGCGCCAGCAGCTTTACAGGTTTTCGAGAGACCCAGTACTTC
NA	NA	TRBV10-2	TRBJ2-1	CASSEGYEQFF	TGCGCCAGCAGTGAAGGCTATGAGCAGTTCTTC
NA	TRBD2	TRBV28	TRBJ2-1	CASNPSGGRDEQFF	TGTGCCAGCAACCCTAGCGGGGGACGCGATGAGCAGTTCTTC
NA	NA	TRBV6-5	TRBJ1-5	CASSPLDRPNQPQHF	TGTGCCAGCAGTCCTTTGGACAGACCCAATCAGCCCCAGCATTTT
NA	NA	TRBV19	TRBJ2-2	CASSTTASGELFF	TGTGCCAGTAGTACGACGGCGTCCGGGGAGCTGTTTTTT
NA	TRBD2	TRBV27	TRBJ2-3	CASSSGSSGSLDTQYF	TGTGCCAGCAGTTCGGGGTCTAGCGGGAGTTTAGATACGCAGTATTTT
NA	TRBD2	TRBV7-9	TRBJ2-7	CASTLAGGYQQYF	TGTGCCAGCACACTAGCGGGAGGCTATCAGCAGTACTTC
NA	NA	TRBV4-2	TRBJ1-3	CASSQEDSRGNTIYF	TGTGCCAGCAGCCAAGAGGACAGCCGGGGAAACACCATATATTTT
NA	NA	TRBV4-1	TRBJ1-2	CASSQDRTVSYGYTF	TGCGCCAGCAGCCAAGATAGAACAGTCAGCTATGGCTACACCTTC
NA	TRBD1	TRBV6-5	TRBJ1-6	CASRDRGNSPLHF	TGTGCCAGCCGGGACAGGGGAAATTCACCCCTCCACTTT
NA	NA	TRBV10-2	TRBJ2-3	CASTQPGFATDTQYF	TGCGCCAGCACACAGCCGGGATTTGCCACAGATACGCAGTATTTT
NA	NA	TRBV11-2	TRBJ2-7	CASSSSWGVVYEQYF	TGTGCCAGCAGCTCGAGCTGGGGGGTTGTGTACGAGCAGTACTTC
NA	NA	TRBV9	TRBJ2-7	CASSVGRERAYEQYF	TGTGCCAGCAGCGTAGGGAGGGAGCGTGCCTACGAGCAGTACTTC
few	TRBD2	TRBV4-1	TRBJ2-2	CASSSPSGGTGELFF	TGCGCCAGCAGCAGCCCCTCCGGGGGGACCGGGGAGCTGTTTTTT
NA	TRBD1	TRBV5-1	TRBJ2-2	CASSLVTGQGFGELFF	TGCGCCAGCAGCTTGGTGACGGGACAGGGGTTCGGGGAGCTGTTTTTT
NA	TRBD1	TRBV27	TRBJ2-3	CASSLVGRGFTDTQYF	TGTGCCAGCAGCTTAGTTGGCAGGGGGTTCACAGATACGCAGTATTTT
NA	TRBD2	TRBV5-3	TRBJ2-1	CARSSIAGDTYNEQFF	TGTGCCAGAAGCTCAATAGCGGGAGACACCTACAATGAGCAGTTCTTC
NA	TRBD2	TRBV5-4	TRBJ2-1	CASSWTSGSIDEQFF	TGTGCCAGCAGCTGGACTAGCGGGAGTATTGATGAGCAGTTCTTC
NA	NA	TRBV7-9	TRBJ1-3	CASSLTGGSISGNTIYF	TGTGCCAGCAGCTTAACGGGAGGCAGCATCTCTGGAAACACCATATATTTT
NA	TRBD1	TRBV4-3	TRBJ1-4	CASSRLTGPNEKLFF	TGCGCCAGCAGCCGCTTGACAGGGCCTAATGAAAAACTGTTTTTT
NA	NA	TRBV7-2	TRBJ1-2	CASSLGGSDYGYTF	TGTGCCAGCAGCTTAGGGGGCAGCGACTATGGCTACACCTTC
NA	NA	TRBV30	TRBJ2-1	CAWSKGVRNEQFF	TGTGCCTGGAGCAAGGGGGTGAGGAATGAGCAGTTCTTC
NA	NA	TRBV7-8	TRBJ1-2	CASSLQGPRGYTF	TGTGCCAGCAGCCTCCAGGGGCCTAGAGGCTACACCTTC
NA	NA	TRBV28	TRBJ1-2	CASSESSGDGYTF	TGTGCCAGCAGTGAGAGCTCTGGGGATGGCTACACCTTC
NA	NA	TRBV28	TRBJ1-5	CASSLVANQPQHF	TGTGCCAGCAGTTTAGTCGCAAATCAGCCCCAGCATTTT
NA	NA	TRBV18	TRBJ2-7	CASSPPSTGYYEQYF	TGTGCCAGCTCACCACCGAGTACAGGATACTACGAGCAGTACTTC
NA	TRBD1	TRBV4-2	TRBJ2-1	CASRQGAAAEQFF	TGTGCCAGCAGACAGGGGGCAGCTGCTGAGCAGTTCTTC
NA	NA	TRBV20-1	TRBJ2-7	CSAAGDERQYF	TGCAGTGCGGCCGGTGATGAACGGCAGTACTTC
NA	TRBD2	TRBV4-1	TRBJ2-3	CASSQEGLGGRTQYF	TGCGCCAGCAGCCAAGAGGGACTAGGTGGTCGGACGCAGTATTTT
NA	NA	TRBV19	TRBJ2-1	CASSLRQDNEQFF	TGTGCCAGTAGCCTCCGACAGGACAATGAGCAGTTCTTC
NA	NA	TRBV28	TRBJ1-2	CASSRRMGGYTF	TGTGCCAGCAGCCGACGGATGGGCGGCTACACCTTC
NA	NA	TRBV7-9	TRBJ2-1	CASSQGSSAGGQFF	TGTGCCAGCAGCCAGGGTTCGTCAGCGGGCGGGCAGTTCTTC
NA	NA	TRBV19	TRBJ2-3	CASSPGGYTDTQYF	TGTGCCAGTAGTCCCGGGGGATACACAGATACGCAGTATTTT
NA	TRBD2	TRBV27	TRBJ2-3	CASSFRTSSPRTDTQYF	TGTGCCAGCAGTTTTCGGACTAGCAGCCCCCGCACAGATACGCAGTATTTT
NA	NA	TRBV5-1	TRBJ2-3	CASSTRQLSFPDTQYF	TGCGCCAGCAGCACCCGACAGCTGAGTTTCCCAGATACGCAGTATTTT
NA	TRBD2	TRBV19	TRBJ2-5	CASREAGVKTQYF	TGTGCCAGTAGAGAAGCGGGAGTGAAGACCCAGTACTTC
NA	NA	TRBV6-5	TRBJ1-5	CASQRGMNQPQHF	TGTGCCAGCCAAAGGGGGATGAATCAGCCCCAGCATTTT
NA	NA	TRBV28	TRBJ1-1	CASSYWLTEAFF	TGTGCCAGCAGTTACTGGCTAACTGAAGCTTTCTTT
NA	TRBD1	TRBV4-1	TRBJ1-2	CASSQTGFGGYTF	TGCGCCAGCAGCCAGACAGGGTTCGGTGGCTACACCTTC
NA	TRBD2	TRBV9	TRBJ2-2	CASSSLGRASGELFF	TGTGCCAGCAGCTCCCTCGGGAGGGCCTCCGGGGAGCTGTTTTTT
NA	NA	TRBV28	TRBJ2-2	CASSLFPGNTGELFF	TGTGCCAGCAGTTTGTTTCCAGGTAACACCGGGGAGCTGTTTTTT
NA	TRBD1	TRBV19	TRBJ1-1	CASSTRTGRYTEAFF	TGTGCCAGTAGTACACGGACAGGCAGGTACACTGAAGCTTTCTTT
NA	NA	TRBV29-1	TRBJ2-7	CSVMIQGPYEQYF	TGCAGCGTGATGATACAGGGCCCGTACGAGCAGTACTTC
NA	NA	TRBV19	TRBJ1-2	CASSTPGRNYGYTF	TGTGCCAGTAGTACCCCCGGTAGAAACTATGGCTACACCTTC
NA	NA	TRBV2	TRBJ2-5	CASSTEGGGETQYF	TGTGCCAGCAGCACCGAGGGGGGGGGAGAGACCCAGTACTTC
NA	TRBD1	TRBV7-9	TRBJ1-2	CASSSRQGSGYGYTF	TGTGCCAGCAGCTCCCGACAGGGTTCGGGCTATGGCTACACCTTC
NA	TRBD2	TRBV5-1	TRBJ2-3	CASSYRTRSDTQYF	TGCGCCAGCAGTTACAGGACTAGGTCAGATACGCAGTATTTT
NA	NA	TRBV7-2	TRBJ2-7	CASSLILFSYEQYF	TGTGCCAGCAGCTTAATACTATTCTCCTACGAGCAGTACTTC